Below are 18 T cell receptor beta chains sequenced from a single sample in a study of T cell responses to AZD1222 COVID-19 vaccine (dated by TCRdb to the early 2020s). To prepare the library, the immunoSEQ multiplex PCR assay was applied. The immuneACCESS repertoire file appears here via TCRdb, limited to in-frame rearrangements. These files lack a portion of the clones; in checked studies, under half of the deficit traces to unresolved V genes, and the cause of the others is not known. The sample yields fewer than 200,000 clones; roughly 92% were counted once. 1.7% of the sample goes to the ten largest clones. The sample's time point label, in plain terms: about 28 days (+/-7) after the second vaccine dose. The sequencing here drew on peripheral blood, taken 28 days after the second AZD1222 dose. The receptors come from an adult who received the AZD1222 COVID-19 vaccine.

The CDR3 protein is CASRPTGANVLTF. The CDR3 bases are TGCGCCAGCAGACCTACTGGGGCCAACGTCCTGACTTTC. This sequence joins TRBV4-1 and TRBJ2-6; unclear D gene. CDR1 and CDR2 from the germline V gene are MGHRA and YSYEKL. The germline V and J ends were trimmed by 6 bases and 2 bases, with 5 bases remaining between them. The CDR3 spans 13 residues.

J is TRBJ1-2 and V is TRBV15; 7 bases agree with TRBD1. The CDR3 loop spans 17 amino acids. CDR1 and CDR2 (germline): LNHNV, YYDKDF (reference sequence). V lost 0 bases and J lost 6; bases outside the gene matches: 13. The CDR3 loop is CATSRDLTGSPFDGYTF. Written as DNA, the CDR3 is TGTGCCACCAGCAGAGATCTGACAGGGAGCCCCTTCGATGGCTACACCTTC.

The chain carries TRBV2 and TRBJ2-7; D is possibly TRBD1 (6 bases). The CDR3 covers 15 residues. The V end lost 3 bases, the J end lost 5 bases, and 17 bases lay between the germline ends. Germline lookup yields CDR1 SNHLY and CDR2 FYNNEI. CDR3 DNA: TGTGCCAGCAGTGATCAGGGGCTGTTGCACAACGAGCAGTACTTC. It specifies CASSDQGLLHNEQYF.

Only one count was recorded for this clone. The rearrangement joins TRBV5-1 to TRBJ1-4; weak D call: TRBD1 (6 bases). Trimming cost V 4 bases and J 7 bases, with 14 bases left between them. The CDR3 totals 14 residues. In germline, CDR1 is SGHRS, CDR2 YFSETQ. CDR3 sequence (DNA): TGCGCCAGCAGCCCGGAGGGCAGGGGTGAAAAACTGTTTTTT. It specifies CASSPEGRGEKLFF.

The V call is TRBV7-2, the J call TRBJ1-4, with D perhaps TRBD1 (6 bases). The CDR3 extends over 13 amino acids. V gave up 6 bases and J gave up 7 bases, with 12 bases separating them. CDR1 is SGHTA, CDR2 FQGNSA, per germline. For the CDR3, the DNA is TGTGCCAGCAGGCAGGGGCTTGGTGAAAAACTGTTTTTT. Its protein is CASRQGLGEKLFF.

CDR3 residues: CASSRRMYNEQFF. CDR3 nucleotides: TGTGCCAGCAGTCGGAGAATGTACAATGAGCAGTTCTTC. The chain combines TRBV12-3 or TRBV12-4 with TRBJ2-1; D unclear. This CDR3 spans 13 amino acids. V lost 5 bases, J lost 4 bases, and 9 bases lay in between.

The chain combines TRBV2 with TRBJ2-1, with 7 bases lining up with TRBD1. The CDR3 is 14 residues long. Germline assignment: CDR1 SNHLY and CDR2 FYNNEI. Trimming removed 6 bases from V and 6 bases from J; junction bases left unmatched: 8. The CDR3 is CASSLGQVGNEQFF. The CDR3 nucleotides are TGTGCCAGCAGCCTAGGACAGGTAGGCAATGAGCAGTTCTTC.

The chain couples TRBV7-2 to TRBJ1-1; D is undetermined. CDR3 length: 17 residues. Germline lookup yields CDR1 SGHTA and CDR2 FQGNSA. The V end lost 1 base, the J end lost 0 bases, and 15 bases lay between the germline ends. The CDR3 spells CASSLGPPQRMNTEAFF. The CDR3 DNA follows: TGTGCCAGCAGCTTAGGGCCTCCGCAGAGAATGAACACTGAAGCTTTCTTT.

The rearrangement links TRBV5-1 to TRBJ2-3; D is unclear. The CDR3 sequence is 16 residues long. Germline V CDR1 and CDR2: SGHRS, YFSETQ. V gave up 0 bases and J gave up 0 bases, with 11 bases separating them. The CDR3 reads CASSLATAPSTDTQYF. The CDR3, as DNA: TGCGCCAGCAGCTTGGCCACAGCACCTAGCACAGATACGCAGTATTTT.

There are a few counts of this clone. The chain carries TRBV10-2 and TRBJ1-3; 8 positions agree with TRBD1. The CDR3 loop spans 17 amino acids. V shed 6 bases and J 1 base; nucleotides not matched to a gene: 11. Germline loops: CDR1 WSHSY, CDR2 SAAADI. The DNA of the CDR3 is TGCGCCAGCAGCGTCGCCGGACAGGGCGTGTCTGGAAACACCATATATTTT. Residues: CASSVAGQGVSGNTIYF.

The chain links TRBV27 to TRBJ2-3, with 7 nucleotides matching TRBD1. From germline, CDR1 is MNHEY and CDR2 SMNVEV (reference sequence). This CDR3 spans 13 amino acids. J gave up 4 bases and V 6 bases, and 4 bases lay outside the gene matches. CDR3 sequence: CASRITGADTQYF. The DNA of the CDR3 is TGTGCCAGCAGGATCACAGGGGCAGATACGCAGTATTTT.

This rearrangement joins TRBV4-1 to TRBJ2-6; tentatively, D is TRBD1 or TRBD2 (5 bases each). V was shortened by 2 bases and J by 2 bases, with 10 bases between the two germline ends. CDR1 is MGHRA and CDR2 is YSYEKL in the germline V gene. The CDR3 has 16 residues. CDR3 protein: CASSQYRGAGANVLTF. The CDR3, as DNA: TGCGCCAGCAGCCAATATAGAGGGGCTGGGGCCAACGTCCTGACTTTC.

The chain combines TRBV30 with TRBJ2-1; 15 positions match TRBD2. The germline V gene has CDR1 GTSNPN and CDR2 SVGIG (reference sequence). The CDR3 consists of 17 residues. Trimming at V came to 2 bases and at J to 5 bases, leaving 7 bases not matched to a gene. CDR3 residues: CAWSTGTSGRIDNEQFF. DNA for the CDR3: TGTGCCTGGAGTACCGGGACTAGCGGGAGGATCGACAATGAGCAGTTCTTC.

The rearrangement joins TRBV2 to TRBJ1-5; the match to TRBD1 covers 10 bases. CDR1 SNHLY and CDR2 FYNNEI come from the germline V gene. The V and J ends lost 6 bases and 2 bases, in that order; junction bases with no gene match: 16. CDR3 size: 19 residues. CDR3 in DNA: TGTGCCAGCAGCCTGTCCCCGGGACAGGGGCTGGTGGGCAATCAGCCCCAGCATTTT. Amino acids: CASSLSPGQGLVGNQPQHF. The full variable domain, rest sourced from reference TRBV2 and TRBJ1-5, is EPEVTQTPSHQVTQMGQEVILRCVPISNHLYFYWYRQILGQKVEFLVSFYNNEISEKSEIFDDQFSVERPDGSNFTLKIRSTKLEDSAMYFCASSLSPGQGLVGNQPQHFGDGTRLSIL.

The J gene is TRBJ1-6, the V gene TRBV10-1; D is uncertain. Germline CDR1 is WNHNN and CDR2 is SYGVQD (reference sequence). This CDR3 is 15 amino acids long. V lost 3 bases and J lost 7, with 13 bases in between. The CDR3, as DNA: TGCGCCAGCAGTGAAGGCTTCCCGGGGAATTCACCCCTCCACTTT. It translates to CASSEGFPGNSPLHF.

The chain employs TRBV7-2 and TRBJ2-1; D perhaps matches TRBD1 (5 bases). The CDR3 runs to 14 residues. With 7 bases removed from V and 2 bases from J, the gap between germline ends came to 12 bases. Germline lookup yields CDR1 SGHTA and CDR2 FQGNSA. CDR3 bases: TGTGCCAGCAATCTAGGGGTAGCCTACAATGAGCAGTTCTTC. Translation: CASNLGVAYNEQFF. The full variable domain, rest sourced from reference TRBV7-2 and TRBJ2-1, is GAGVSQSPSNKVTEKGKDVELRCDPISGHTALYWYRQSLGQGLEFLIYFQGNSAPDKSGLPSDRFSAERTGGSVSTLTIQRTQQEDSAVYLCASNLGVAYNEQFFGPGTRLTVL.

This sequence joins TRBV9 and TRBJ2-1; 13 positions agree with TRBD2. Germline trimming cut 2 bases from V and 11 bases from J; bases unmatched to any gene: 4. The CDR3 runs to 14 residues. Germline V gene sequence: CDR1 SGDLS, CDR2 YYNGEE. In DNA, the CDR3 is TGTGCCAGCAGCGTTCGGACTAGCGGGAGTCAGCAGTTCTTC. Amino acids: CASSVRTSGSQQFF.

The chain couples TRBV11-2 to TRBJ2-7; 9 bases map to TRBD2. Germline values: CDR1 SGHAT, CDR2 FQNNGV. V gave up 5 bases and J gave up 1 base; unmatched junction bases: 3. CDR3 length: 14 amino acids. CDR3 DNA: TGTGCCAGCAGCAATAGCGGGGGTTCCTACGAGCAGTACTTC. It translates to CASSNSGGSYEQYF.